This entry lists 15 T cell receptor beta chains sequenced from one sample in a study of blood T cell repertoires in COVID-19 (dated by TCRdb to 2020 to 2022). The receptor library was made with the immunoSEQ multiplex PCR assay. What TCRdb holds here is the immuneACCESS table cut down to in-frame rearrangements. Part of the clones is not present; checked against another copy, under half of the missing clones reflect an unresolved V gene, and the others are unexplained. The sample records 110,000 or so clones, about 87% of which are singletons. Approximately 4.2% of the sample goes to the ten largest clones. The sequencing input was peripheral blood. The receptors derive from a woman in her fifties or sixties with acute or convalescent COVID-19.

The chain carries TRBV28 and TRBJ2-7; D is possibly TRBD2 (6 bases). This CDR3 region has 14 residues. Per the germline V gene, CDR1 is MDHEN and CDR2 is SYDVKM. The V end lost 3 bases, the J end lost 6 bases, and 15 bases lay between the germline ends. The CDR3 here is CASSLGGPAGEQYF. CDR3 in DNA: TGTGCCAGCAGTTTGGGAGGACCCGCGGGCGAGCAGTACTTC.

The chain recombines TRBV18 with TRBJ1-2; D might be TRBD1 (6 bases). The CDR3 covers 13 residues. In germline, CDR1 is KGHSH, CDR2 LQKENI. V was trimmed by 6 bases and J by 5 bases, leaving 13 bases between them. Written as DNA, the CDR3 is TGTGCCAGCTCCGAGAAGGGGGAGTATGGCTACACCTTC. Translating it yields CASSEKGEYGYTF.

This clone has a single count. The chain carries TRBV29-1 and TRBJ1-2, with a tentative D call TRBD1 (6 bases). The V and J ends lost 7 bases and 4 bases respectively, with 16 bases between them. Germline CDR1 SQVTM, CDR2 ANQGSEA. The CDR3 consists of 13 residues. For the CDR3, the DNA is TGCAGCGCAAGACAGGCCGAAGGCTATGGCTACACCTTC. Amino acid sequence: CSARQAEGYGYTF.

The chain uses TRBV7-2 and TRBJ2-1, with 14 nucleotides matching TRBD2. Germline V gene lookup returns CDR1 SGHTA and CDR2 FQGNSA. With 1 base clipped from V and 8 bases from J, the junction kept 4 bases outside the gene matches. This CDR3 spans 16 amino acids. The CDR3 coding sequence is TGTGCCAGCAGCTTAGGGGGACTAGCGGGGGTCGATGAGCAGTTCTTC. Translation gives CASSLGGLAGVDEQFF. The whole variable domain, remainder taken from reference TRBV7-2 and TRBJ2-1, is GAGVSQSPSNKVTEKGKDVELRCDPISGHTALYWYRQSLGQGLEFLIYFQGNSAPDKSGLPSDRFSAERTGGSVSTLTIQRTQQEDSAVYLCASSLGGLAGVDEQFFGPGTRLTVL.

V gene TRBV7-8 combines with J gene TRBJ2-7; the match to TRBD2 covers 13 bases. The CDR3 covers 17 residues. The V gene end was trimmed by 5 bases and the J gene end by 7 bases; junction bases not matched to a gene: 14. The V gene's germline CDR1 is SGHVS and CDR2 FQNEAQ. Written as DNA, the CDR3 is TGTGCCAGCAGCCCAACCCCTGCCGGGACTAGCGGGGTAGAGCAGTACTTC. Its translation: CASSPTPAGTSGVEQYF.

V gene TRBV27 combines with J gene TRBJ2-6, with D maybe TRBD1 (5 bases). There are 15 residues in the CDR3. Germline V CDR1 and CDR2: MNHEY, SMNVEV (reference sequence). Trimming stripped 0 bases from V and 2 bases from J, with 5 bases between. CDR3 nucleotide sequence: TGTGCCAGCAGTTTATCAGGGGCTGGGGCCAACGTCCTGACTTTC. As protein: CASSLSGAGANVLTF.

The chain links TRBV28 to TRBJ1-5; 10 nucleotides agree with TRBD1. In germline, CDR1 is MDHEN, CDR2 SYDVKM. Losses at the gene ends were 8 bases for V and 2 bases for J; bases not matched to a gene: 21. The CDR3 sequence is 20 residues long. The CDR3 spells CASVTRQGADPFGGNQPQHF. In nucleotides, the CDR3 is TGTGCCAGCGTGACCCGACAGGGGGCGGACCCTTTTGGGGGCAATCAGCCCCAGCATTTT. The full variable domain, rest sourced from reference TRBV28 and TRBJ1-5, is DVKVTQSSRYLVKRTGEKVFLECVQDMDHENMFWYRQDPGLGLRLIYFSYDVKMKEKGDIPEGYSVSREKKERFSLILESASTNQTSMYLCASVTRQGADPFGGNQPQHFGDGTRLSIL.

The V gene is TRBV21-1, the J gene TRBJ2-1; the tabulated D call, TRBD2, remains unverified against the DNA. TRBV21-1 is tagged as a pseudogene. The CDR3 sequence is 16 residues long. The CDR3 DNA reads as TGTGCCAGCAGCAACCCCGGGGGGGACAGCTACAATGAGCAGTTCTTC. Protein product: CASSNPGGDSYNEQFF.

In this sample, this clone turned up once. This chain uses TRBV18 with TRBJ2-1, with 11 bases fitting TRBD2. V was clipped by 2 bases and J by 6 bases; unmatched bases: 3. CDR3 size: 15 residues. Germline V gives CDR1 KGHSH, CDR2 LQKENI. This CDR3 is CASSPGLAGGNEQFF. Written as DNA, the CDR3 is TGTGCCAGCTCACCAGGGCTAGCGGGAGGCAATGAGCAGTTCTTC. The full variable domain, in which reference TRBV18 and TRBJ2-1 provide the parts outside the CDR3, is NAGVMQNPRHLVRRRGQEARLRCSPMKGHSHVYWYRQLPEEGLKFMVYLQKENIIDESGMPKERFSAEFPKEGPSILRIQQVVRGDSAAYFCASSPGLAGGNEQFFGPGTRLTVL.

The chain recombines TRBV6-5 with TRBJ1-2; D perhaps matches TRBD1 (6 bases). Deletions cut 6 bases from V and 8 bases from J, with 19 bases between. The germline gives CDR1 MNHEY, CDR2 SVGAGI. This CDR3 has 14 residues. The CDR3 DNA reads TGTGCCAGCAGGATACGCGGGGGCCTGGGGGGCTACACCTTC. Amino acids: CASRIRGGLGGYTF.

The J gene is TRBJ1-6, the V gene TRBV5-8; TRBD1 might be the D (6 bases). Germline values: CDR1 SGHTS, CDR2 YDEGEE. The V end lost 3 bases, the J end lost 3 bases, and 10 bases lay between the germline ends. The CDR3 consists of 15 residues. CDR3 DNA sequence: TGTGCCAGCAGCTCTGGACAGCTCTATAATTCACCCCTCCACTTT. The encoded protein is CASSSGQLYNSPLHF.

The chain carries TRBV5-6 and TRBJ2-1; 10 nucleotides agree with TRBD2. There are 16 residues in the CDR3. V was clipped by 2 bases and J by 9 bases; unmatched bases: 11. The V gene's germline CDR1 is SGHDT and CDR2 YYEEEE. The CDR3 protein is CASSLGALAGVIEQFF. CDR3 coding DNA: TGTGCCAGCAGCTTAGGTGCTCTAGCGGGAGTTATTGAGCAGTTCTTC.

The chain links TRBV19 to TRBJ2-5; 10 bases map to TRBD1. The CDR3 is 14 amino acids. After removal of 4 bases from V and 5 bases from J, the junction contained 4 bases not matched to a gene. Per germline, CDR1 LNHDA and CDR2 SQIVND (reference sequence). CDR3: CASSRQGAAETQYF. CDR3 in DNA: TGTGCCAGTAGTAGACAGGGGGCGGCGGAGACCCAGTACTTC.

This chain links TRBV7-2 with TRBJ2-1; D possibly corresponds to TRBD2 (5 bases). The CDR3 is 14 amino acids. Trimming removed 3 bases at V and 4 bases at J, with 10 bases between. The germline V gene has CDR1 SGHTA and CDR2 FQGNSA. The CDR3 sequence is CASSFSGNYNEQFF. CDR3 bases: TGTGCCAGCAGCTTCAGCGGAAATTACAATGAGCAGTTCTTC.

The chain carries TRBV7-2 and TRBJ2-7; 8 bases align to TRBD1. The J segment lost 1 base and the V segment lost 5 bases, leaving 7 bases of the junction unmatched. Germline CDR1 and CDR2: SGHTA and FQGNSA. CDR3 length: 15 residues. CDR3 loop: CASSPGRGPSYEQYF. The CDR3 coding sequence is TGTGCCAGCAGCCCCGGCAGGGGGCCATCCTACGAGCAGTACTTC. The whole variable domain, filled in from reference TRBV7-2 and TRBJ2-7, reads GAGVSQSPSNKVTEKGKDVELRCDPISGHTALYWYRQSLGQGLEFLIYFQGNSAPDKSGLPSDRFSAERTGGSVSTLTIQRTQQEDSAVYLCASSPGRGPSYEQYFGPGTRLTVT.